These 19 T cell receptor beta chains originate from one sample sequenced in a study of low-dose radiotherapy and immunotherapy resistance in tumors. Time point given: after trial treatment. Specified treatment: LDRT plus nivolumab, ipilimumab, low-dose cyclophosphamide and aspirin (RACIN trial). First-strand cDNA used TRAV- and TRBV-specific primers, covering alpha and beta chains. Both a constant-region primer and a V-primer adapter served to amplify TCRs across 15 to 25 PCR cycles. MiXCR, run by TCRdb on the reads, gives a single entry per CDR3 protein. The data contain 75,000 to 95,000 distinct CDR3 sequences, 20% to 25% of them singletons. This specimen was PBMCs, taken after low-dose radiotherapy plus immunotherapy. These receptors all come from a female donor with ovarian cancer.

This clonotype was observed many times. The CDR3 loop reads CASSLLGGNQPQHF. The CDR3 DNA sequence: TGTGCCAGCAGCCTCCTGGGAGGCAATCAGCCCCAGCATTTT. The chain is built from TRBV12-3 or TRBV12-4 and TRBJ1-5; D not certain. The CDR3 has 14 amino acids. V gave up 6 bases and J gave up 2 bases, with 11 bases separating them.

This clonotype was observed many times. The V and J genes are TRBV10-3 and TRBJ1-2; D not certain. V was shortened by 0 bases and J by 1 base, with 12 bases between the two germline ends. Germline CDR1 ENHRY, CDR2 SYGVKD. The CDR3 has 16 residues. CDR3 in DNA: TGTGCCATCAGTGAGTCGACCGGGCCCCTTAACTATGGCTACACCTTC. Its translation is CAISESTGPLNYGYTF.

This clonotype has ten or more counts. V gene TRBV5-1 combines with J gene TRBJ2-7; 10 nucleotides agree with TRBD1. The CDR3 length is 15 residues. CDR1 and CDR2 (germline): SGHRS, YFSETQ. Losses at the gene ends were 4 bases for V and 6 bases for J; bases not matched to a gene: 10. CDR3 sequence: CASSQTPGQGFEQYF. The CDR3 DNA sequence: TGCGCCAGCAGCCAGACACCGGGACAGGGGTTCGAGCAGTACTTC.

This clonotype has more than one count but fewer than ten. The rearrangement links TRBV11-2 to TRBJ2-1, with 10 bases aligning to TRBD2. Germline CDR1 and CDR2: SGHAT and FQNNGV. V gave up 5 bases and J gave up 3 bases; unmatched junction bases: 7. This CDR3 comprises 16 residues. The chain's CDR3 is CASSRSGGAFYNEQFF. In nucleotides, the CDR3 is TGTGCCAGCAGCCGAAGCGGGGGGGCATTCTACAATGAGCAGTTCTTC.

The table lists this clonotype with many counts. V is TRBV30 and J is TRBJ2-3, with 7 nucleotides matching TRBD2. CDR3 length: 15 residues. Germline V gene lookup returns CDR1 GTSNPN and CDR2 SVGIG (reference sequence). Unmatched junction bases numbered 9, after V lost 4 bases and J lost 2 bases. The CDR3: CAWTYYGGSTDTQYF. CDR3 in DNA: TGTGCCTGGACCTATTACGGGGGGTCCACAGATACGCAGTATTTT.

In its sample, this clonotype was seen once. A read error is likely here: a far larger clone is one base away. CDR3 residues: CASSLELDTDTQYF. For the CDR3, the DNA is TGTGCCAGCAGCTTAGAACTAGACACAGATACGCAGTATTTT. The V and J genes are TRBV7-2 and TRBJ2-3, with a tentative D call TRBD2 (5 bases). Germline V gives CDR1 SGHTA, CDR2 FQGNSA. The CDR3 is 14 amino acids. Deletions cut 1 base from V and 2 bases from J, with 7 bases between.

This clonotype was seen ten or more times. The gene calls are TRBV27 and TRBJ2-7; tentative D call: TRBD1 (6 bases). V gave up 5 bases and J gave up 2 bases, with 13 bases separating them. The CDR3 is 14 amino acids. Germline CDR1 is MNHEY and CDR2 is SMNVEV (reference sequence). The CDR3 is CASSSIQGPYEQYF. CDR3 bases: TGTGCCAGCAGTAGTATACAGGGTCCCTACGAGCAGTACTTC.

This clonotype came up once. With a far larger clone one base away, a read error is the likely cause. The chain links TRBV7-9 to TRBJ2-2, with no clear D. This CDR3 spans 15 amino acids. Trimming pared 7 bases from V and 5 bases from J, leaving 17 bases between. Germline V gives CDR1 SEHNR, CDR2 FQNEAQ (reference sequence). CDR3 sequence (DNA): TGTGCCAGCATCCCCACGCAGATTCGTACCGGGGAGCTGTTTTTT. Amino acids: CASIPTQIRTGELFF. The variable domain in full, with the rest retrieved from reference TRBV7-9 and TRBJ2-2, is DTGVSQNPRHKITKRGQNVTFRCDPISEHNRLYWYRQTLGQGPEFLTYFQNEAQLEKSRLLSDRFSAERPKGSFSTLEIQRTEQGDSAMYLCASIPTQIRTGELFFGEGSRLTVL.

The CDR3 nucleotides read TGTGCCAGCAGCTCCGGGACTCACTCAAACACCGGGGAGCTGTTTTTT. It translates to CASSSGTHSNTGELFF. V and J are TRBV7-8 and TRBJ2-2; TRBD2 might be the D (6 bases). CDR1 is SGHVS and CDR2 is FQNEAQ in the germline V gene. V dropped 4 bases and J dropped 2 bases, with 14 bases sitting between them. The length of the CDR3 is 16 residues. Full variable domain (outside the CDR3, taken from reference TRBV7-8 and TRBJ2-2): GAGVSQSPRYKVAKRGQDVALRCDPISGHVSLFWYQQALGQGPEFLTYFQNEAQLDKSGLPSDRFFAERPEGSVSTLKIQRTQQEDSAVYLCASSSGTHSNTGELFFGEGSRLTVL.

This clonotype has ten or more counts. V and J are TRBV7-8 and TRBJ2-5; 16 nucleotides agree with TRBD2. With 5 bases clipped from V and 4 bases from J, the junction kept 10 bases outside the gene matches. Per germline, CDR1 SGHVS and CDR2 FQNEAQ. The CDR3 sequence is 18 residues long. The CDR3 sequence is CASSAGTSGGVGVETQYF. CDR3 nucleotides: TGTGCCAGCAGCGCCGGGACTAGCGGGGGGGTTGGGGTAGAGACCCAGTACTTC.

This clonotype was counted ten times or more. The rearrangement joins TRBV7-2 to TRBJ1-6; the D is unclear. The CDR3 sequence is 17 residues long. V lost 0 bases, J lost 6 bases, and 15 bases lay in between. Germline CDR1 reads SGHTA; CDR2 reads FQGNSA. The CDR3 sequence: CASSLAPASVTNSPLHF. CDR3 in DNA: TGTGCCAGCAGCTTAGCCCCCGCGTCAGTGACTAATTCACCCCTCCACTTT.

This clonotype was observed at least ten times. CDR3 in amino acids: CASSPGGNEKLFF. The CDR3, as DNA: TGTGCCAGCAGCCCTGGAGGGAATGAAAAACTGTTTTTT. This chain links TRBV7-2 with TRBJ1-4, with unresolved D. The CDR3 has 13 amino acids. The germline V gene encodes CDR1 SGHTA and CDR2 FQGNSA. Trimming left V 5 bases short and J 5 bases short, with 9 bases between.

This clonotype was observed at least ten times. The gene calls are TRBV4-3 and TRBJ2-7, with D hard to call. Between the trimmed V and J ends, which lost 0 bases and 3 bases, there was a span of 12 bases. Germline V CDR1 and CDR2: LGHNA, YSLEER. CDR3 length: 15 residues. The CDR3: CASSQDAGTFYEQYF. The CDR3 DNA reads TGCGCCAGCAGCCAAGATGCCGGCACATTCTACGAGCAGTACTTC.

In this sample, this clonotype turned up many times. The CDR3 sequence: CASDPGSTDTQYF. Here the CDR3 DNA reads TGTGCCAGCGACCCGGGCAGCACAGATACGCAGTATTTT. The J gene is TRBJ2-3, the V gene TRBV2; D not certain. The germline V gene encodes CDR1 SNHLY and CDR2 FYNNEI. Trimming left V 8 bases short and J 0 bases short, with 9 bases between. The CDR3 has 13 residues.

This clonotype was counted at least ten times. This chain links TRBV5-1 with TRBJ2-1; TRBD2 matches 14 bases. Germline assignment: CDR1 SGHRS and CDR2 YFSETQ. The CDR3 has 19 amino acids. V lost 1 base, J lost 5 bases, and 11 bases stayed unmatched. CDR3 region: CASSLSGTAGLAGDNEQFF. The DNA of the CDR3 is TGCGCCAGCAGCTTGTCAGGGACGGCGGGACTAGCGGGGGACAATGAGCAGTTCTTC.

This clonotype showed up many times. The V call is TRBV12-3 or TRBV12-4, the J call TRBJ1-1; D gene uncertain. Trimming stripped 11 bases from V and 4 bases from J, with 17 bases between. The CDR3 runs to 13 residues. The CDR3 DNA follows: TGTGCCGGCTCCCTAGGGCCGGGCACTGAAGCTTTCTTT. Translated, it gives CAGSLGPGTEAFF.

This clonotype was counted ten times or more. In DNA, the CDR3 is TGTGCCAGCAGCGCTACCGGGACAGGGGGCGGTCCAGATACGCAGTATTTT. It yields the protein CASSATGTGGGPDTQYF. The chain recombines TRBV9 with TRBJ2-3; 12 nucleotides align to TRBD1. Trimming took 3 bases from V and 4 from J; bases not matched to a gene: 9. CDR3 length: 17 amino acids. Germline V gene lookup returns CDR1 SGDLS and CDR2 YYNGEE.

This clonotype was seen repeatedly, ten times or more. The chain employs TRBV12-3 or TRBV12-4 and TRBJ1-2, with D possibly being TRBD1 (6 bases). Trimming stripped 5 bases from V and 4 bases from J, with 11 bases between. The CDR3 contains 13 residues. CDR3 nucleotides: TGTGCCAGCAGTATGGACAGACGCTATGGCTACACCTTC. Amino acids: CASSMDRRYGYTF.

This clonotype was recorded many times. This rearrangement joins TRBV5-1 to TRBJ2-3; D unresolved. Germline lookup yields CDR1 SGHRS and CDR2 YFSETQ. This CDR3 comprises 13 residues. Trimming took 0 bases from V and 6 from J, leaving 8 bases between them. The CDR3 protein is CASSLVLEDTQYF. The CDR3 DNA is TGCGCCAGCAGCTTGGTATTGGAGGATACGCAGTATTTT.